The source of this TCR beta chain is a study of blood T cell repertoires in COVID-19. CDR1 is MNHEY and CDR2 is SVGAGI in the germline V gene. This CDR3 is built from 14 residues. V gave up 7 bases and J gave up 6 bases, with 19 bases separating them. In the original analysis: Reference gene primer amplification gave nucleated cell count estimates. The protocol was immunoSEQ multiplex PCR, while the TCRdb copy is restricted to in-frame clones and leaves out a portion. That table furnishes V, J and clone size, whereas the DNA furnished D and trimming. The data show more than 150,000 clones, around nine tenths seen once.

The sample was peripheral blood. The sequence derives from a woman in her 70s with COVID-19, enrolled during active disease. The V and J genes are TRBV6-5 and TRBJ2-7, with a weak D call TRBD2 (5 bases). The CDR3 DNA sequence: TGTGCCAGCAACACTTTGGGTCTAGCCAGCGAGCAGTACTTC. It encodes CASNTLGLASEQYF.